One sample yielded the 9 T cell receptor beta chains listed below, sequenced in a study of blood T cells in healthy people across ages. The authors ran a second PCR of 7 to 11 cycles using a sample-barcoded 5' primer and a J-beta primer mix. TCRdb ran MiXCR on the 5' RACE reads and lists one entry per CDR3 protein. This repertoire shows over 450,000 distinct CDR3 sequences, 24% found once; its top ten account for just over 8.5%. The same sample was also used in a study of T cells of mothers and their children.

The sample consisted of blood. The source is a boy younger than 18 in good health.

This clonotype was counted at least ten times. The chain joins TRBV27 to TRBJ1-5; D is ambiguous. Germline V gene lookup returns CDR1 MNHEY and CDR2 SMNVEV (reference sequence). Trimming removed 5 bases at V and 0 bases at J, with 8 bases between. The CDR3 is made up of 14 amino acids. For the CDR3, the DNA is TGTGCCAGCAGTCCCGGAACTAGCAATCAGCCCCAGCATTTT. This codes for CASSPGTSNQPQHF.

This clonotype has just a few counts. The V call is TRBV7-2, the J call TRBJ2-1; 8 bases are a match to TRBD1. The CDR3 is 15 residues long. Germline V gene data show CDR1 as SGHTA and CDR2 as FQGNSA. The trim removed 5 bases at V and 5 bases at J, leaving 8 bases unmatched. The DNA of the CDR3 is TGTGCCAGCAGCCGACAGGGGTTCGGGAACAATGAGCAGTTCTTC. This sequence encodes CASSRQGFGNNEQFF.

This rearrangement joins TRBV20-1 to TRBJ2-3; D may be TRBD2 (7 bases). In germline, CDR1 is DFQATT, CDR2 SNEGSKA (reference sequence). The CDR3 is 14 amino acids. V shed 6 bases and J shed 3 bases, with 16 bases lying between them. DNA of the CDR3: TGCAGTGCCCCGGGCGAGGGGGGGACAGATACGCAGTATTTT. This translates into CSAPGEGGTDTQYF.

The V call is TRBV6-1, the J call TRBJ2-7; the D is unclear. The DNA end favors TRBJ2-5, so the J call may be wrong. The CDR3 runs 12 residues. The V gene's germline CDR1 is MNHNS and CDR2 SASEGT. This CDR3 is CASSEAIETQYF. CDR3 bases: TGTGCCAGCAGTGAAGCTATTGAGACCCAGTACTTC.

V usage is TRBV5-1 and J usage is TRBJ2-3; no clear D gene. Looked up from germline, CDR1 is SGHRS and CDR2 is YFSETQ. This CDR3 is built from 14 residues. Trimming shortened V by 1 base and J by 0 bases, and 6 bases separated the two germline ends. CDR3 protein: CASSLILSTDTQYF. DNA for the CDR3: TGCGCCAGCAGCTTGATCCTAAGCACAGATACGCAGTATTTT.

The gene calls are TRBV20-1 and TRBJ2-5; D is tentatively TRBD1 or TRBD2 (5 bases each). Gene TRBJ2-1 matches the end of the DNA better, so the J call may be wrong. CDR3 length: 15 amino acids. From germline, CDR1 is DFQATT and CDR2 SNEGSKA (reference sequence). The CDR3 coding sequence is TGCAGTGCTAGATCCCACCGTACGGGGCCCAATGAGCAGTTCTTC. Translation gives CSARSHRTGPNEQFF.

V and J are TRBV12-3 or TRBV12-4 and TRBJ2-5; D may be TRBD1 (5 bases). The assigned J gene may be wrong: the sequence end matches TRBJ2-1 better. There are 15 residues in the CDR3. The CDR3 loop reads CASSSPLGRWNEQFF. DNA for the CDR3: TGTGCCAGCAGTTCCCCCCTGGGGCGGTGGAATGAGCAGTTCTTC.

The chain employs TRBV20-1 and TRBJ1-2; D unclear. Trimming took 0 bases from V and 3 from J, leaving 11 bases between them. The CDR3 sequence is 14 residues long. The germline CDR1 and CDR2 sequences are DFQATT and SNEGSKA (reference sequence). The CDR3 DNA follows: TGCAGTGCTAGAGATCTTGCCGAGGACTATGGCTACACCTTC. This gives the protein CSARDLAEDYGYTF.

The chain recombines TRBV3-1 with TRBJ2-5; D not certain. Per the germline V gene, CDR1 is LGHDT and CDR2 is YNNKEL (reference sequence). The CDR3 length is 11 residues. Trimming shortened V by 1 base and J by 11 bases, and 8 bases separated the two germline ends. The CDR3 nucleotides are TGTGCCAGCAGCCAAGTGGTAACTCAGTACTTC. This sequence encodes CASSQVVTQYF.